The sequence of this T cell receptor beta chain was determined in a study of blood T cell repertoires in COVID-19. Study context: Sites across the United States, Italy and Spain contributed samples from acute and convalescent COVID-19. Sources were T cells, B-cell-depleted T cells, or PBMCs; the material itself was cDNA or gDNA.

Here immunoSEQ multiplex PCR was the method, and the copy in TCRdb shows in-frame clones only, minus some. Of about 89,000 clones in the sample, just under 80% were seen once. Trimming removed 0 bases from V and 4 bases from J, with 10 bases in between. The germline V gene encodes CDR1 LNHDA and CDR2 SQIVND (reference sequence). The CDR3 totals 16 residues. The sequenced sample consisted of peripheral blood. The chain links TRBV19 to TRBJ2-6; D is ambiguous. The sequence was obtained from a man between 65 and 85 years old with COVID-19, enrolled during active disease. CDR3 bases: TGTGCCAGTAGTATAGATTCCAGATCCGGGGCCAACGTCCTGACTTTC. Translation gives CASSIDSRSGANVLTF.